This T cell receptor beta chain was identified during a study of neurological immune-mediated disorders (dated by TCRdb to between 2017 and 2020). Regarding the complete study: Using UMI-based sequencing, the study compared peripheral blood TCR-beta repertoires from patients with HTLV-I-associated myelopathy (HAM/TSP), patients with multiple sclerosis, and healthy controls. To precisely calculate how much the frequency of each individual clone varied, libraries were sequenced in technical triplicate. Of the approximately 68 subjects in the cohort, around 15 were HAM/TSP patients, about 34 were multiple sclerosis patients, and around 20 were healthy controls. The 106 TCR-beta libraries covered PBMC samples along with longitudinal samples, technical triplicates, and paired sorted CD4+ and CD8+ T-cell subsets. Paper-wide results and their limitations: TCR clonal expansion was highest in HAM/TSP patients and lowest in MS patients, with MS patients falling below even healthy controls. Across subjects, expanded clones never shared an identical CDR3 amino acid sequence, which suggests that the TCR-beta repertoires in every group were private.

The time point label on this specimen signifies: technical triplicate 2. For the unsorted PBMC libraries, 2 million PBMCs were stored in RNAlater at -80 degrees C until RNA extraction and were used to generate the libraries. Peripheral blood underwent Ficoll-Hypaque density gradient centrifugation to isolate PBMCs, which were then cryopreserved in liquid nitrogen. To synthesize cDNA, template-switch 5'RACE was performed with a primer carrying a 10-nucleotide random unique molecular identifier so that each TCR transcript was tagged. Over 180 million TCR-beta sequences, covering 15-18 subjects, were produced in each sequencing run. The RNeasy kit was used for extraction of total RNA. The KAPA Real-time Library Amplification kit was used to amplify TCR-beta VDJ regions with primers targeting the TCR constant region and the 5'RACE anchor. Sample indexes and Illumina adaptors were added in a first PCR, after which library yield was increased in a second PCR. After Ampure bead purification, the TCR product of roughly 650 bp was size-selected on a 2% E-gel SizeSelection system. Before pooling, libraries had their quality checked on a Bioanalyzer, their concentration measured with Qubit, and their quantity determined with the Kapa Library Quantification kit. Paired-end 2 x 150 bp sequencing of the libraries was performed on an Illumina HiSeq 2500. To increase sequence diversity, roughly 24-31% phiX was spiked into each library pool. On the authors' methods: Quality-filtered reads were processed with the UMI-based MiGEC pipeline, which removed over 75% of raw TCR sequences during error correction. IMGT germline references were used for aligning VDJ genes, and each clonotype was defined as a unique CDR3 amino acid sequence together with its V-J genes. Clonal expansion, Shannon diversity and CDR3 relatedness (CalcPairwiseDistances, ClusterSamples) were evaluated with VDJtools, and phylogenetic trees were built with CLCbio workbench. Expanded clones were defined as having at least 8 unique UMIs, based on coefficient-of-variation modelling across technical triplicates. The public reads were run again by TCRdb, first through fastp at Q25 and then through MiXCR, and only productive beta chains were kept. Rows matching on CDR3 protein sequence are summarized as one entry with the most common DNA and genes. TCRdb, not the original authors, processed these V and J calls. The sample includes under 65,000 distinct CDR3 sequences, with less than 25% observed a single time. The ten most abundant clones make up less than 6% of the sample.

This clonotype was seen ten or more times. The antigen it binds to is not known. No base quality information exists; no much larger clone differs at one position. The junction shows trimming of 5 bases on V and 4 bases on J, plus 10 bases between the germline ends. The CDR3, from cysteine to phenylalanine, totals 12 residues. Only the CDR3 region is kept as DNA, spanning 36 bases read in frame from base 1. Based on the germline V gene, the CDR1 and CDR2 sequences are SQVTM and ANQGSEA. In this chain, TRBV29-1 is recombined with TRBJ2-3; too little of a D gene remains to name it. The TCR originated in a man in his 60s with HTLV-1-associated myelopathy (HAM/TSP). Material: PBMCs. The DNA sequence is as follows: TGCAGCGTTATAAACGCGGCAGATACGCAGTATTTT. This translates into CSVINAADTQYF.